A selection of T cell receptor beta chains follows, all from one sample in a study of shared clonotypes between healthy human individuals. The assay was immunoSEQ multiplex PCR, and TCRdb's table has in-frame clones only and misses some. The sample lists roughly 400,000 clones; about 96% were seen once. The sequenced sample was memory CD8+ T cells sorted from blood. These receptor sequences come from a man in his thirties or forties in good health. CDR3s include the opening cysteine and the closing phenylalanine or tryptophan. The order of the fields is CDR3 protein, CDR3 DNA, D gene, V gene, clone size, J gene. D genes are given only for firm matches. Only part of the rows carry a size: once, few, many, or a class if the clone is expanded.

cdr3_aa: CASSVGRGGYNEQFF
cdr3_nt: TGTGCCAGCAGCGTAGGGCGAGGGGGGTACAATGAGCAGTTCTTC
d_call: .
v_call: TRBV9
clone_size: .
j_call: TRBJ2-1

cdr3_aa: CASQGQETQYF
cdr3_nt: TGTGCCAGTCAGGGGCAAGAGACCCAGTACTTC
d_call: .
v_call: TRBV28
clone_size: .
j_call: TRBJ2-5

cdr3_aa: CASSQLGQGSQETQYF
cdr3_nt: TGTGCCAGCAGCCAATTAGGCCAGGGATCCCAAGAGACCCAGTACTTC
d_call: .
v_call: TRBV16
clone_size: .
j_call: TRBJ2-5

cdr3_aa: CSAVTGPIQDGYTF
cdr3_nt: TGCAGCGCAGTGACAGGCCCCATCCAAGATGGCTACACCTTC
d_call: .
v_call: TRBV29-1
clone_size: .
j_call: TRBJ1-2

cdr3_aa: CASSQAGTGGNQPQHF
cdr3_nt: TGCGCCAGCAGCCAAGCCGGGACAGGGGGCAATCAGCCCCAGCATTTT
d_call: TRBD1
v_call: TRBV4-1
clone_size: .
j_call: TRBJ1-5

cdr3_aa: CATSRAGGSDYEQYF
cdr3_nt: TGTGCCACCAGCAGAGCGGGGGGGAGCGACTACGAGCAGTACTTC
d_call: TRBD2
v_call: TRBV15
clone_size: .
j_call: TRBJ2-7

cdr3_aa: CASSLVTYEQYF
cdr3_nt: TGTGCCAGCAGCTTAGTAACGTACGAGCAGTACTTC
d_call: .
v_call: TRBV7-2
clone_size: .
j_call: TRBJ2-7

cdr3_aa: CSFRDSSYEQYF
cdr3_nt: TGCAGCTTCCGGGACAGTTCCTACGAGCAGTACTTC
d_call: TRBD1
v_call: TRBV29-1
clone_size: .
j_call: TRBJ2-7

cdr3_aa: CASSLYERAFF
cdr3_nt: TGTGCCAGCAGCTTATATGAGAGAGCTTTCTTT
d_call: .
v_call: TRBV11-2
clone_size: .
j_call: TRBJ1-1

cdr3_aa: CASSQDRGYEQYF
cdr3_nt: TGTGCCAGCAGCCAAGATCGGGGTTACGAGCAGTACTTC
d_call: .
v_call: TRBV4-2
clone_size: once
j_call: TRBJ2-7

cdr3_aa: CASSLVSGTGGREQETQYF
cdr3_nt: TGCGCCAGCAGCTTGGTTTCCGGGACAGGGGGTCGGGAGCAAGAGACCCAGTACTTC
d_call: TRBD1
v_call: TRBV5-1
clone_size: .
j_call: TRBJ2-5

cdr3_aa: CASSSSGTAGYEQYF
cdr3_nt: TGTGCCAGCAGTTCCTCCGGGACAGCGGGCTACGAGCAGTACTTC
d_call: .
v_call: TRBV28
clone_size: .
j_call: TRBJ2-7

cdr3_aa: CASSLHVAGGTDTQYF
cdr3_nt: TGTGCCAGCAGCTTGCACGTTGCGGGAGGGACAGATACGCAGTATTTT
d_call: TRBD2
v_call: TRBV5-6
clone_size: .
j_call: TRBJ2-3

cdr3_aa: CASSGGRIGAKNIQYF
cdr3_nt: TGTGCCAGTAGTGGTGGTAGGATAGGGGCCAAAAACATTCAGTACTTC
d_call: .
v_call: TRBV19
clone_size: .
j_call: TRBJ2-4

cdr3_aa: CASSSGTGRRAFF
cdr3_nt: TGTGCCAGCAGCTCCGGGACCGGAAGACGGGCTTTCTTT
d_call: .
v_call: TRBV14
clone_size: .
j_call: TRBJ1-1

cdr3_aa: CASSLRQDYEQYF
cdr3_nt: TGCGCCAGCAGCTTACGACAGGACTACGAGCAGTACTTC
d_call: .
v_call: TRBV5-1
clone_size: once
j_call: TRBJ2-7

cdr3_aa: CASSSPGAYSTDTQYF
cdr3_nt: TGTGCCAGCAGCTCCCCAGGGGCCTACAGCACAGATACGCAGTATTTT
d_call: .
v_call: TRBV5-4
clone_size: .
j_call: TRBJ2-3

cdr3_aa: CASSPPGIPTNTGELFF
cdr3_nt: TGTGCCAGCTCGCCACCAGGGATTCCAACGAACACCGGGGAGCTGTTTTTT
d_call: .
v_call: TRBV18
clone_size: .
j_call: TRBJ2-2

cdr3_aa: CASSIGIPGNTIYF
cdr3_nt: TGTGCCAGCAGTATCGGGATACCTGGAAACACCATATATTTT
d_call: .
v_call: TRBV28
clone_size: .
j_call: TRBJ1-3

cdr3_aa: CAARTSGTSSYEQYF
cdr3_nt: TGTGCCGCAAGGACTAGCGGAACGAGCTCCTACGAGCAGTACTTC
d_call: TRBD2
v_call: TRBV10-3
clone_size: .
j_call: TRBJ2-7

cdr3_aa: CASRGNGELFF
cdr3_nt: TGTGCCAGCAGGGGCAACGGGGAGCTGTTTTTT
d_call: .
v_call: TRBV21-1
clone_size: .
j_call: TRBJ2-2

cdr3_aa: CAIKGDRGYEQYF
cdr3_nt: TGTGCCATAAAGGGGGACAGGGGCTACGAGCAGTACTTC
d_call: TRBD1
v_call: TRBV10-3
clone_size: .
j_call: TRBJ2-7

cdr3_aa: CASSDPHRGGNTIYF
cdr3_nt: TGTGCCAGCAGCGACCCGCACAGGGGAGGAAACACCATATATTTT
d_call: TRBD1
v_call: TRBV7-6
clone_size: .
j_call: TRBJ1-3

cdr3_aa: CASSRQSGSLSEQFF
cdr3_nt: TGTGCTAGCAGCCGACAAAGCGGGAGTCTCAGTGAGCAGTTCTTC
d_call: TRBD2
v_call: TRBV7-7
clone_size: .
j_call: TRBJ2-1

cdr3_aa: CASSLGAGSYEQYF
cdr3_nt: TGTGCCAGCAGCTTAGGAGCGGGCAGCTACGAGCAGTACTTC
d_call: .
v_call: TRBV7-2
clone_size: .
j_call: TRBJ2-7

cdr3_aa: CATSETQWSEKLFF
cdr3_nt: TGTGCCACCAGCGAGACGCAGTGGAGTGAAAAACTGTTTTTT
d_call: .
v_call: TRBV15
clone_size: .
j_call: TRBJ1-4

cdr3_aa: CASSFSGTGYNEQFF
cdr3_nt: TGTGCCAGCAGCTTCTCAGGGACAGGGTACAATGAGCAGTTCTTC
d_call: TRBD1
v_call: TRBV11-2
clone_size: .
j_call: TRBJ2-1

cdr3_aa: CASSLFGGSSSQHF
cdr3_nt: TGTGCCAGCAGTTTATTCGGGGGATCGTCGTCCCAGCATTTT
d_call: .
v_call: TRBV28
clone_size: .
j_call: TRBJ1-5

cdr3_aa: CASGPVQQGAMEQYF
cdr3_nt: TGTGCCAGCGGCCCCGTTCAGCAGGGGGCGATGGAGCAGTACTTC
d_call: TRBD1
v_call: TRBV6-1
clone_size: .
j_call: TRBJ2-7

cdr3_aa: CASSPQAQGRTEAFF
cdr3_nt: TGTGCCAGCAGCCCCCAGGCCCAGGGGCGCACTGAAGCTTTCTTT
d_call: .
v_call: TRBV9
clone_size: .
j_call: TRBJ1-1

cdr3_aa: CASCPSGGMETQYF
cdr3_nt: TGTGCCAGCTGTCCGTCAGGGGGCATGGAGACCCAGTACTTC
d_call: TRBD1
v_call: TRBV5-5
clone_size: .
j_call: TRBJ2-5

cdr3_aa: CASSSGQGYYEQYF
cdr3_nt: TGTGCCAGCAGCTCTGGACAGGGGTACTACGAGCAGTACTTC
d_call: TRBD1
v_call: TRBV11-2
clone_size: .
j_call: TRBJ2-7

cdr3_aa: CASSPRRTGHEEQYF
cdr3_nt: TGTGCCAGCTCACCAAGGCGGACAGGGCATGAGGAGCAGTACTTC
d_call: TRBD1
v_call: TRBV18
clone_size: .
j_call: TRBJ2-7

cdr3_aa: CSVEDLGLEQFF
cdr3_nt: TGCAGCGTTGAAGACTTAGGACTTGAGCAGTTCTTC
d_call: .
v_call: TRBV29-1
clone_size: .
j_call: TRBJ2-1

cdr3_aa: CASSWADTQYF
cdr3_nt: TGTGCCAGCAGTTGGGCAGATACGCAGTATTTT
d_call: .
v_call: TRBV28
clone_size: .
j_call: TRBJ2-3

cdr3_aa: CASSPDWGRTDTQYF
cdr3_nt: TGTGCCAGCAGTCCGGATTGGGGGCGCACAGATACGCAGTATTTT
d_call: .
v_call: TRBV7-2
clone_size: .
j_call: TRBJ2-3

cdr3_aa: CASRLDSSNQPQHF
cdr3_nt: TGTGCCAGCAGATTAGACAGCTCTAATCAGCCCCAGCATTTT
d_call: .
v_call: TRBV28
clone_size: few
j_call: TRBJ1-5

cdr3_aa: CASSNLREGYGYTF
cdr3_nt: TGTGCCAGCAGTAACTTGAGGGAGGGCTATGGCTACACCTTC
d_call: .
v_call: TRBV6-1
clone_size: .
j_call: TRBJ1-2

cdr3_aa: CASSSPKAENYNEQFF
cdr3_nt: TGTGCCAGCAGCTCGCCAAAAGCGGAAAACTACAATGAGCAGTTCTTC
d_call: .
v_call: TRBV11-1
clone_size: .
j_call: TRBJ2-1

cdr3_aa: CASSFPDRGETQYF
cdr3_nt: TGTGCCAGCAGCTTTCCGGATAGGGGGGAGACCCAGTACTTC
d_call: .
v_call: TRBV5-4
clone_size: once
j_call: TRBJ2-5

cdr3_aa: CTSSQDVTSGSRGNEQFF
cdr3_nt: TGCACCAGCAGCCAAGATGTGACTAGCGGGAGCCGGGGCAATGAGCAGTTCTTC
d_call: .
v_call: TRBV1
clone_size: .
j_call: TRBJ2-1

cdr3_aa: CASSPRAPRDTGELFF
cdr3_nt: TGTGCCAGCAGCCCCCGGGCCCCGAGGGACACCGGGGAGCTGTTTTTT
d_call: .
v_call: TRBV7-3
clone_size: .
j_call: TRBJ2-2

cdr3_aa: CASSLASYSYNEQFF
cdr3_nt: TGTGCCAGCAGTCTGGCTAGCTACTCCTACAATGAGCAGTTCTTC
d_call: .
v_call: TRBV27
clone_size: .
j_call: TRBJ2-1

cdr3_aa: CASSGLEFKYNEQFF
cdr3_nt: TGTGCCTCCAGTGGGCTAGAATTTAAATACAATGAGCAGTTCTTC
d_call: .
v_call: TRBV19
clone_size: .
j_call: TRBJ2-1

cdr3_aa: CASSQERLAGDEQYF
cdr3_nt: TGCGCCAGCAGCCAAGAGAGACTAGCGGGAGACGAGCAGTACTTC
d_call: TRBD2
v_call: TRBV4-1
clone_size: .
j_call: TRBJ2-7

cdr3_aa: CAVGQLLNTEAFF
cdr3_nt: TGTGCCGTAGGGCAGCTCCTTAACACTGAAGCTTTCTTT
d_call: .
v_call: TRBV6-6
clone_size: .
j_call: TRBJ1-1

cdr3_aa: CASSQDRPAVESNIQYF
cdr3_nt: TGTGCCAGCAGCCAAGATCGACCCGCGGTGGAGTCAAACATTCAGTACTTC
d_call: .
v_call: TRBV4-2
clone_size: .
j_call: TRBJ2-4

cdr3_aa: CASSFDSPTGELFF
cdr3_nt: TGCGCCAGCAGCTTCGACTCCCCCACCGGGGAGCTGTTTTTT
d_call: .
v_call: TRBV5-1
clone_size: .
j_call: TRBJ2-2

cdr3_aa: CASSYSEGYREDGYTF
cdr3_nt: TGTGCCAGCAGTTACTCGGAGGGATATAGAGAGGATGGCTACACCTTC
d_call: .
v_call: TRBV6-5
clone_size: .
j_call: TRBJ1-2